The rows below give T cell receptor beta chains drawn from one sample of a study of regulatory T cells in long-lasting Graves disease. TCRdb reanalysed the multiplex PCR reads using MiXCR and keeps one entry per CDR3 protein. The top ten hold about 6.6% of the sample, which has 400,000 to 600,000 distinct CDR3 sequences, 20% to 25% seen once. The sequencing here drew on peripheral blood mononuclear cells (PBMCs), taken when the disease was refractory, from a patient treated with antithyroid drugs. The source is a female donor with Graves disease. CDR3s include the opening cysteine and the closing phenylalanine or tryptophan. Each record gives: clone size, D gene, V gene, J gene, CDR3 DNA, CDR3 protein. A D gene is named only where the DNA matches it firmly. Size is omitted from some rows. Given values are once, few, many or a class for expanded clones.

>-|-|TRBV6-1|TRBJ2-2
TGTGCCAGCAGTGGCGGGACCTCCGGGGTCCCCGCGAACACCGGGGAGCTGTTTTTT
CASSGGTSGVPANTGELFF
>few|TRBD2|TRBV13|TRBJ2-5
TGTGCCAGCAGCTTACGACTCGCGGGGGGGCCTTTGGTAGAGACCCAGTACTTC
CASSLRLAGGPLVETQYF
>-|-|TRBV28|TRBJ1-1
TGTGCCAGCAGTTTAGGGGTGGAGGTGAACACTGAAGCTTTCTTT
CASSLGVEVNTEAFF
>many|-|TRBV28|TRBJ2-6
TGTGCCAGCAGACCCCAAGCCCGCCCCGGGGCCAACGTCCTGACTTTC
CASRPQARPGANVLTF
>many|-|TRBV29-1|TRBJ2-2
TGCAGCGTTGAAGAGGGGACCCTATGGGGCACCGGGGAGCTGTTTTTT
CSVEEGTLWGTGELFF
>-|-|TRBV9|TRBJ2-7
TGTGCCAGCAGCGTAGCTAGGGACCTCGGAGAGCAGTACTTC
CASSVARDLGEQYF
>-|-|TRBV24-1|TRBJ1-2
TGTGCCACCAGTGATTCGAGGACAAACGTTATCTATGGCTACACCTTC
CATSDSRTNVIYGYTF
>few|-|TRBV20-1|TRBJ2-7
TGCAGTGCTTCCCCCCCCCCCACCATCAGGCTTTCCTACGAGCAGTACTTC
CSASPPPTIRLSYEQYF
>-|-|TRBV24-1|TRBJ2-1
TGTGCCACCAGTGATCCCGGACAGCCTACCTTCAGGTACAATGAGCAGTTCTTC
CATSDPGQPTFRYNEQFF
>few|TRBD2|TRBV30|TRBJ2-2
TGTGCCTGGAGTATCCTAGCGGGAGACACCGGGGAGCTGTTTTTT
CAWSILAGDTGELFF
>-|-|TRBV7-6|TRBJ1-6
TGTGCCAGCAGCCTTGACAGCATTAATTCACCCCTCCACTTT
CASSLDSINSPLHF
>many|-|TRBV29-1|TRBJ2-7
TGCAGCGTCCGACGGACAGCGGCCTACGAGCAGTACTTC
CSVRRTAAYEQYF
>few|-|TRBV14|TRBJ1-5
TGTGCCAGCAGCCGCCTCAGAGATCAGCCCCAGCATTTT
CASSRLRDQPQHF
>many|-|TRBV20-1|TRBJ1-1
TGCAGTGCTAGGGGGGGGACGCCTGGAGGGACTGAAGCTTTCTTT
CSARGGTPGGTEAFF
>many|TRBD1|TRBV12-3/TRBV12-4|TRBJ1-4
TGTGCCAGCAGCACAACAGGGGAGGCTAATGAAAAACTGTTTTTT
CASSTTGEANEKLFF
>few|TRBD1|TRBV7-9|TRBJ1-4
TGTGCCAGCAGCTTTTCAGAGGGGGCCGAAAAACTGTTTTTT
CASSFSEGAEKLFF
>many|-|TRBV28|TRBJ1-5
TGTGCCAGCAGTTTCACGCGGGCCCTAAATCAGCCCCAGCATTTT
CASSFTRALNQPQHF
>many|TRBD2|TRBV7-2|TRBJ2-2
TGTGCCAGCAGCCCGGAGCTAGCGGGGATCACCGGGGAGCTGTTTTTT
CASSPELAGITGELFF
>many|TRBD1|TRBV2|TRBJ1-2
TGTGCCAGCAGTGAAGCTCGGCCAGGGGGTAGTTATGGCTACACCTTC
CASSEARPGGSYGYTF
>many|-|TRBV11-2|TRBJ2-5
TGTGCCAGCAGCTCCGGGACGTTCGGAAAGCAAGAGACCCAGTACTTC
CASSSGTFGKQETQYF
>many|TRBD2|TRBV12-3/TRBV12-4|TRBJ2-2
TGTGCCAGCAGTCCGGGACTAGCGGCGAACACCGGGGAGCTGTTTTTT
CASSPGLAANTGELFF
>few|-|TRBV6-2/TRBV6-3|TRBJ1-2
TGTGCCAGCAGTTACTCTCGGGACACTCCAGAGGAGGGCTACACCTTC
CASSYSRDTPEEGYTF
>few|TRBD2|TRBV19|TRBJ2-1
TGTGCCAGTAGTATCATGGGAAGAGCGGGAGTCAATGAGCAGTTCTTC
CASSIMGRAGVNEQFF
>few|TRBD1|TRBV24-1|TRBJ2-5
TGTGCCACCAGTGATCACGGGACAGGGGGCTTAGAGACCCAGTACTTC
CATSDHGTGGLETQYF
>many|-|TRBV28|TRBJ1-1
TGTGCCAGCCATATCGGCACTGAAGCTTTCTTT
CASHIGTEAFF
>many|-|TRBV12-3/TRBV12-4|TRBJ1-1
TGTGCCAGCAGTCAAAAAGGACAGCTCATGAACACTGAAGCTTTCTTT
CASSQKGQLMNTEAFF
>-|-|TRBV3-1|TRBJ1-1
TGTGCCAGCAGCCCCATACGGGTCAACACTGAAGCTTTCTTT
CASSPIRVNTEAFF
>-|-|TRBV6-2/TRBV6-3|TRBJ1-5
TGTGCCAGCAGTTTCGAGAGAGTAAATCAGCCCCAGCATTTT
CASSFERVNQPQHF
>few|TRBD1|TRBV10-2|TRBJ2-7
TGCGCCAGTTGCGACAGGGGGTCCCCCTACGAGCAGTACTTC
CASCDRGSPYEQYF
>few|-|TRBV5-1|TRBJ2-5
TGCGCCAGCAGCTTAGCCCTCGGCAGACAAGAGACCCAGTACTTC
CASSLALGRQETQYF
>few|TRBD2|TRBV6-1|TRBJ2-2
TGTGCCAGCAGGCCGGGACTAGGGAACACCGGGGAGCTGTTTTTT
CASRPGLGNTGELFF
>many|-|TRBV7-9|TRBJ1-2
TGTGCCAGCAGCTTAGACAGACAGGGCTACACCTTC
CASSLDRQGYTF
>-|TRBD1|TRBV19|TRBJ1-6
TGTGCCAGTAGTATAAGTACAGGGGAGGGTTCACCCCTCCACTTT
CASSISTGEGSPLHF
>many|-|TRBV7-8|TRBJ1-1
TGTGCCAGCAGCTTAGGCGTCGGAGGCACTGAAGCTTTCTTT
CASSLGVGGTEAFF
>few|-|TRBV28|TRBJ1-2
TGTGCCAGCAGTGAATCGACCGTTGCAGGCATAGGCTACACCTTC
CASSESTVAGIGYTF
>few|TRBD1|TRBV6-1|TRBJ2-2
TGTGCCAGCGGAGACAGGGGGCAGAAAACCGGGGAGCTGTTTTTT
CASGDRGQKTGELFF
>-|TRBD1|TRBV29-1|TRBJ2-7
TGCAGCGTTGAACTCGAGACAGGGGGCTACGAGCAGTACTTC
CSVELETGGYEQYF
>few|TRBD2|TRBV20-1|TRBJ2-1
TGCAGTGGAAGGTTATTAGCGGGAGTAAGCGGCACCCCCTACAATGAGCAGTTCTTC
CSGRLLAGVSGTPYNEQFF
>-|-|TRBV29-1|TRBJ2-7
TGCAGCGCCATGGGATTGCTTTCCGAACCTGAGCAGTACTTC
CSAMGLLSEPEQYF
>few|-|TRBV20-1|TRBJ2-2
TGCAGTGCTAGTAACGGGGTGAACACCGGGGAGCTGTTTTTT
CSASNGVNTGELFF